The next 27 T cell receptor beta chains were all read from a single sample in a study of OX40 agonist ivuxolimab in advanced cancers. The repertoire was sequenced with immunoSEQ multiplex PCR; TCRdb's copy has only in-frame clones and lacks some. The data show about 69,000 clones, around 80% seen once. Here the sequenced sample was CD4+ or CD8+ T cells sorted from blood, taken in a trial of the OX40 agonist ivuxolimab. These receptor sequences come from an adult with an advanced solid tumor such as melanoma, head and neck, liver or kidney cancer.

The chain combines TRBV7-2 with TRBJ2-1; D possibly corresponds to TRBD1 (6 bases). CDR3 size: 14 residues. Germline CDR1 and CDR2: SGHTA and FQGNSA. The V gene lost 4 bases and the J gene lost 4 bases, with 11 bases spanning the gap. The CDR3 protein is CASSSGHLYNEQFF. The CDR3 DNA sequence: TGTGCCAGCAGCTCGGGACACCTTTACAATGAGCAGTTCTTC.

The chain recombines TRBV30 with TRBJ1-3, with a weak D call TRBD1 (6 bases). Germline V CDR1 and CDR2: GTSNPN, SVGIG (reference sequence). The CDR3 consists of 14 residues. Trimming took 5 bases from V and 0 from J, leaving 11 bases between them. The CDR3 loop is CAWLSRGSGNTIYF. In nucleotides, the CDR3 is TGTGCCTGGCTATCCAGGGGCTCTGGAAACACCATATATTTT.

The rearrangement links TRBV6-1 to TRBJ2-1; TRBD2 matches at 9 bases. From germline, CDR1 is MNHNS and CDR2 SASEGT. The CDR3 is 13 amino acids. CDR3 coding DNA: TGTGCTTTAGCGGGGGCGGTTTACAATGAGCAGTTCTTC. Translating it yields CALAGAVYNEQFF.

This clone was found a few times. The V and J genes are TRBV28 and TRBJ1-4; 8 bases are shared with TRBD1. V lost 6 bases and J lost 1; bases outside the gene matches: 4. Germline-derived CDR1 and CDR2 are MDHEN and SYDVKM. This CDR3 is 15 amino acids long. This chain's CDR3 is CASSSTGGTNEKLFF. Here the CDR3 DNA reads TGTGCCAGCAGCAGTACAGGGGGAACTAATGAAAAACTGTTTTTT.

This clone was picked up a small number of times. The CDR3, as DNA: TGTGCCTGGAGGGGGACAGGGGACCAGCCCCAGCATTTT. Translation gives CAWRGTGDQPQHF. The chain links TRBV30 to TRBJ1-5, with 10 bases that match TRBD1. The germline CDR1 and CDR2 sequences are GTSNPN and SVGIG (reference sequence). J lost 7 bases, V lost 3 bases, and 3 bases had no gene match. This CDR3 region has 13 residues.

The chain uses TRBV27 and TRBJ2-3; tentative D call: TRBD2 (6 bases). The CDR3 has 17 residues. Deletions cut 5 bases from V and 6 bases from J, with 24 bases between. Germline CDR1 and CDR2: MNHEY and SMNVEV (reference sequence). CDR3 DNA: TGTGCCAGCAGTCTAGAGGCCTGGGGGGTGGGAGTCGATACGCAGTATTTT. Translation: CASSLEAWGVGVDTQYF.

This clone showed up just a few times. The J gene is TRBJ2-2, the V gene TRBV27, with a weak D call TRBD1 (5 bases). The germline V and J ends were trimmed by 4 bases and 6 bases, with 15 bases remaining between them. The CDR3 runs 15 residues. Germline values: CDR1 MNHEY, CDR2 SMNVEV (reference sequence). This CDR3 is CASSWGRDPAGELFF. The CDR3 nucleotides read TGTGCCAGCAGTTGGGGCAGGGATCCGGCCGGGGAGCTGTTTTTT.

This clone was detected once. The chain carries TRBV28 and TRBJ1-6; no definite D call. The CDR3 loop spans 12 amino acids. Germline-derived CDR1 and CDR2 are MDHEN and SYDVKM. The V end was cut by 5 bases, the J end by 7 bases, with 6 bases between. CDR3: CASSINNSPLHF. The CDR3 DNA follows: TGTGCCAGCAGTATTAACAATTCACCCCTCCACTTT.

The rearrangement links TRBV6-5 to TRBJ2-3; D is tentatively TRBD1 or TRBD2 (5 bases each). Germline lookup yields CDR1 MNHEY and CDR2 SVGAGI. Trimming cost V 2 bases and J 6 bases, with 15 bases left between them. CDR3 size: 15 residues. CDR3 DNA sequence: TGTGCCAGCAGTTACGGGACCGCCCGGTCGGATACGCAGTATTTT. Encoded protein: CASSYGTARSDTQYF.

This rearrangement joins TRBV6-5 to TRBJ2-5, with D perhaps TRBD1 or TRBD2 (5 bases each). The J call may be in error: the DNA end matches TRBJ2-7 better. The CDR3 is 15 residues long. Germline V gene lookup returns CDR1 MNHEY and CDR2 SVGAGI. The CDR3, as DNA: TGTGCCAGCAGCCCCGGGGACCTCGGAGCCTACGAGCAGTACTTC. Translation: CASSPGDLGAYEQYF.

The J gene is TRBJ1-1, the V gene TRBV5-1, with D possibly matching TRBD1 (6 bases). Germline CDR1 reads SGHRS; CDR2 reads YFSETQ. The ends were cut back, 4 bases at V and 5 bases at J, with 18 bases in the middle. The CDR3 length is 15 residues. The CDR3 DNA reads TGCGCCAGCAGCCCCGGCAGGGGCGGAAGGACTGAAGCTTTCTTT. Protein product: CASSPGRGGRTEAFF.

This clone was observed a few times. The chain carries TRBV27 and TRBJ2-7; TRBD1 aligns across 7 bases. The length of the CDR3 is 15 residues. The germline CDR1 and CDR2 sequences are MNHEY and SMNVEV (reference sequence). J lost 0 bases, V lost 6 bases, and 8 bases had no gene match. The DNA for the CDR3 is TGTGCCAGCAGAAACTCGCGGACAGGCTCCTACGAGCAGTACTTC. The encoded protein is CASRNSRTGSYEQYF.

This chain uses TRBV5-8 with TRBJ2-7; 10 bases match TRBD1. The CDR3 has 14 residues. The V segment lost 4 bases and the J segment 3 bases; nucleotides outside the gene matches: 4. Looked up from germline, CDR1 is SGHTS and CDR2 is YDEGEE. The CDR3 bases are TGTGCCAGCAGCCGAGGACAGGGGGGCTACGAGCAGTACTTC. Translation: CASSRGQGGYEQYF.

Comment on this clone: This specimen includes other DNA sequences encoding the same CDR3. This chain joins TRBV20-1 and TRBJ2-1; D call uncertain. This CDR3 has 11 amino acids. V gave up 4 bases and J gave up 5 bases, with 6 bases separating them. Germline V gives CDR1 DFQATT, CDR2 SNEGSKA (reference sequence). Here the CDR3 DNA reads TGCAGTGCTACTCGGAACAATGAGCAGTTCTTC. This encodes CSATRNNEQFF.

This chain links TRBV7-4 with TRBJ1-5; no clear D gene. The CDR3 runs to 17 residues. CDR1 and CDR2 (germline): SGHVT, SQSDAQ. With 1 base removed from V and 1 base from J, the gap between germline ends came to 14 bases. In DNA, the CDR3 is TGTGCCAGCAGCTTAGACCTTACCAGGTCAAGCAATCAGCCCCAGCATTTT. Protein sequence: CASSLDLTRSSNQPQHF.

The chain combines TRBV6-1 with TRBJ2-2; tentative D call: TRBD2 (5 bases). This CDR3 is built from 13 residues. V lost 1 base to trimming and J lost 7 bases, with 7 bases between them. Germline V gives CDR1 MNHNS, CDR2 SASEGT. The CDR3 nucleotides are TGTGCCAGCAGTGAAGTGGAGGACGGGGAGCTGTTTTTT. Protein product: CASSEVEDGELFF.

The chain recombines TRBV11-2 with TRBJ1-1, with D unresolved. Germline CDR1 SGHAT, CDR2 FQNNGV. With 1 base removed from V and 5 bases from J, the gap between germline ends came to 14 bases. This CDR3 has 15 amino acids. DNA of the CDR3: TGTGCCAGCAGCTTAGGTGGAGGGAAGTGGACTGAAGCTTTCTTT. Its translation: CASSLGGGKWTEAFF.

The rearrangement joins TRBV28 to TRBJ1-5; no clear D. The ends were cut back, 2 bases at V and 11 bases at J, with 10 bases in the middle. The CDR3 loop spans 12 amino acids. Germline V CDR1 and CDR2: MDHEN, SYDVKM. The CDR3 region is CASSLDQYAQHF. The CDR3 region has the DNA TGTGCCAGCAGTTTAGACCAATATGCCCAGCATTTT.

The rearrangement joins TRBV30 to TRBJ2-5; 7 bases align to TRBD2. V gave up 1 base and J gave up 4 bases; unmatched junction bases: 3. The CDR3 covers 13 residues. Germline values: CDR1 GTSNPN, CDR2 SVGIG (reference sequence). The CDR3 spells CAWSGVAGETQYF. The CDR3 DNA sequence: TGTGCCTGGAGTGGGGTAGCGGGAGAGACCCAGTACTTC.

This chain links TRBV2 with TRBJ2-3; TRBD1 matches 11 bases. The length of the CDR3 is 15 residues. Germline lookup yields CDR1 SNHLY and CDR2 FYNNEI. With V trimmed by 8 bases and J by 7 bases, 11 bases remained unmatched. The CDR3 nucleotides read TGTGCCAGCCGCGGGACAGGGGGATGGACTAATACGCAGTATTTT. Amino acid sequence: CASRGTGGWTNTQYF.

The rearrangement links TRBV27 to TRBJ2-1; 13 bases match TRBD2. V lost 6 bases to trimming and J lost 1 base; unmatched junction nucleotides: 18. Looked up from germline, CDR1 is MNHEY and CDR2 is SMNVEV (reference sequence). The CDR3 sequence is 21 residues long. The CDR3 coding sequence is TGTGCCAGCAGCAGGGACAGGTTGACTAGCGGGAGGCCGGGGTCCTACAATGAGCAGTTCTTC. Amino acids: CASSRDRLTSGRPGSYNEQFF.

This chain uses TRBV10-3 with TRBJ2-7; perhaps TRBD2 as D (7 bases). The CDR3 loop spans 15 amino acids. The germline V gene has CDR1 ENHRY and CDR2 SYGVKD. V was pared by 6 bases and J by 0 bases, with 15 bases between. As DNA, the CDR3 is TGTGCCATCAGGACTTCGGGGGGCCGCTCCTACGAGCAGTACTTC. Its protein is CAIRTSGGRSYEQYF.

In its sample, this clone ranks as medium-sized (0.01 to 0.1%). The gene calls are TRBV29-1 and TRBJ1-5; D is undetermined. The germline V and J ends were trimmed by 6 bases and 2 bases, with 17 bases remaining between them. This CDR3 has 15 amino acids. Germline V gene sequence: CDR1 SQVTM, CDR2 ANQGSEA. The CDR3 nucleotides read TGCAGCGTGGCAGACGGATTTCTAGGCAATCAGCCCCAGCATTTT. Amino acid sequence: CSVADGFLGNQPQHF.

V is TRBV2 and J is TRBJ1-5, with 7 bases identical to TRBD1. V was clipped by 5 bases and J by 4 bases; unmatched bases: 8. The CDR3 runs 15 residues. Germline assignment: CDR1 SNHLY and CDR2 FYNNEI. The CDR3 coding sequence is TGTGCCAGCAGTCACAGGGGTACCCTAAATCAGCCCCAGCATTTT. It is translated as CASSHRGTLNQPQHF.

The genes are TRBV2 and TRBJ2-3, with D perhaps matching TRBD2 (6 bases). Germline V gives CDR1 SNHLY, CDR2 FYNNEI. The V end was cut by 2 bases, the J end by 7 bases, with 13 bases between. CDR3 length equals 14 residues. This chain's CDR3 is CASSERRAGNTQYF. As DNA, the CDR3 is TGTGCCAGCAGTGAAAGGAGGGCTGGCAATACGCAGTATTTT.

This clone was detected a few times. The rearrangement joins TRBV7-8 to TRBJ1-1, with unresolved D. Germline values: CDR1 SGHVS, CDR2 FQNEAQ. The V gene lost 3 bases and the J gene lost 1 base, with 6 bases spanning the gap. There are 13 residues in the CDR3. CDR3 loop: CASSFYRNTEAFF. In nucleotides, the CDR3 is TGTGCCAGCAGCTTTTACAGGAACACTGAAGCTTTCTTT.

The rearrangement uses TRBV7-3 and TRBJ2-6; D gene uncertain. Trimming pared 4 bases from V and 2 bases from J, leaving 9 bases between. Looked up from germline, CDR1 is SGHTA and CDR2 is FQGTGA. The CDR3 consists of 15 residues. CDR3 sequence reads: CASSSRGAGANVLTF. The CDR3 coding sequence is TGTGCCAGCAGCTCTCGTGGTGCTGGGGCCAACGTCCTGACTTTC.